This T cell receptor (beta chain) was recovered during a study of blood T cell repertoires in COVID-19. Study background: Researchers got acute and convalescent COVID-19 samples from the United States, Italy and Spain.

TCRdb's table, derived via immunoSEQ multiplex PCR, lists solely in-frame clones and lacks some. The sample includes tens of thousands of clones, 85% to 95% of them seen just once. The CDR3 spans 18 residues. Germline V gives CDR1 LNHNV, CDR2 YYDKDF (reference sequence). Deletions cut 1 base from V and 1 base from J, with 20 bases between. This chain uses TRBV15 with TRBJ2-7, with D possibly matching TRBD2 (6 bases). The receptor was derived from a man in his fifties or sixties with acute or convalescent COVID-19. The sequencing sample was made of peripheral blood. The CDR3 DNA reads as TGTGCCACCAGCAGAGGGGTGGGTTCCGGGACTTCGTCCTACGAGCAGTACTTC. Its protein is CATSRGVGSGTSSYEQYF. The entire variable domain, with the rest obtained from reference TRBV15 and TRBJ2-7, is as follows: DAMVIQNPRYQVTQFGKPVTLSCSQTLNHNVMYWYQQKSSQAPKLLFHYYDKDFNNEADTPDNFQSRRPNTSFCFLDIRSPGLGDTAMYLCATSRGVGSGTSSYEQYFGPGTRLTVT.